The 5 T cell receptor beta chains listed next were all sequenced from one sample in a study of PD-1 and CTLA-4 blockade in melanoma (dated by TCRdb to 2020 to 2023). Library preparation used the immunoSEQ multiplex PCR assay. What TCRdb holds here is the immuneACCESS table cut down to in-frame rearrangements. Part of the clones is not present; checked against another copy, under half of the missing clones reflect an unresolved V gene, and the others are unexplained. The sample table records about 28,000 clones; roughly 91% of these occur just once. The top ten clonotypes cover around 7.8% of the sample. The material was CD8+ T cells from peripheral blood, obtained before anti-PD-1 treatment. These receptors were obtained from a human donor with melanoma.

A single count supports this clone. The chain links TRBV7-9 to TRBJ1-4; D uncertain. CDR3 length: 16 residues. Trimming stripped 1 base from V and 0 bases from J, with 9 bases between. The V gene's germline CDR1 is SEHNR and CDR2 FQNEAQ (reference sequence). CDR3 region: CASSLVRSTTNEKLFF. CDR3 DNA: TGTGCCAGCAGCTTAGTAAGGTCTACAACTAATGAAAAACTGTTTTTT.

V usage is TRBV10-3 and J usage is TRBJ2-1; D might be TRBD1 (8 bases). The CDR3 length is 17 residues. With 3 bases removed from V and 2 bases from J, the gap between germline ends came to 17 bases. Germline CDR1 is ENHRY and CDR2 is SYGVKD. CDR3: CAISDSTGEGPYNEQFF. The CDR3 DNA follows: TGTGCCATCAGTGACTCGACAGGGGAGGGGCCCTACAATGAGCAGTTCTTC.

The V call is TRBV27, the J call TRBJ2-1, with a weak D call TRBD1 (6 bases). The CDR3 is made up of 12 amino acids. Looked up from germline, CDR1 is MNHEY and CDR2 is SMNVEV (reference sequence). V gave up 5 bases and J gave up 7 bases, with 9 bases separating them. This chain's CDR3 is CASSPQGNEQFF. CDR3 DNA sequence: TGTGCCAGCAGTCCCCAGGGGAATGAGCAGTTCTTC.

The chain recombines TRBV27 with TRBJ1-1; 8 positions match TRBD1. The V segment lost 7 bases and the J segment 8 bases; nucleotides outside the gene matches: 9. The germline V gene has CDR1 MNHEY and CDR2 SMNVEV (reference sequence). The CDR3 totals 13 residues. CDR3 in amino acids: CASIDLDRVEAFF. The CDR3 DNA sequence: TGTGCCAGCATCGACCTGGACAGGGTGGAAGCTTTCTTT.

This clone was picked up one time. This sequence joins TRBV5-1 and TRBJ1-2; D is undetermined. CDR1 and CDR2 (germline): SGHRS, YFSETQ. Trimming shortened V by 0 bases and J by 5 bases, and 5 bases separated the two germline ends. This CDR3 comprises 12 residues. CDR3 DNA sequence: TGCGCCAGCAGCTTGGACGGGTATGGCTACACCTTC. Its translation: CASSLDGYGYTF.